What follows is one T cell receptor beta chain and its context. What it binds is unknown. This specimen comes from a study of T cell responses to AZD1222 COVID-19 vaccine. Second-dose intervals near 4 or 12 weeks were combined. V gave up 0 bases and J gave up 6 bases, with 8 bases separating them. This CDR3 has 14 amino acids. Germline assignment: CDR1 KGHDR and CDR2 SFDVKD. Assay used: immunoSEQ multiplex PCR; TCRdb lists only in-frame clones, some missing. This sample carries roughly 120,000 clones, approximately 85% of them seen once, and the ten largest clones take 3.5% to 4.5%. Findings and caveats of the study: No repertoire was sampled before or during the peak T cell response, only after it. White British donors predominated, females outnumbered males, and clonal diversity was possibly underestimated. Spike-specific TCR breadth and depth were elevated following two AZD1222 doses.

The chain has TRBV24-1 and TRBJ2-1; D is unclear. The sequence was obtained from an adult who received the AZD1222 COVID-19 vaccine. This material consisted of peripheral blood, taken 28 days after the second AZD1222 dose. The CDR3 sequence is CATSDLQFPNEQFF. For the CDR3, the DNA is TGTGCCACCAGTGATTTGCAGTTCCCCAATGAGCAGTTCTTC.